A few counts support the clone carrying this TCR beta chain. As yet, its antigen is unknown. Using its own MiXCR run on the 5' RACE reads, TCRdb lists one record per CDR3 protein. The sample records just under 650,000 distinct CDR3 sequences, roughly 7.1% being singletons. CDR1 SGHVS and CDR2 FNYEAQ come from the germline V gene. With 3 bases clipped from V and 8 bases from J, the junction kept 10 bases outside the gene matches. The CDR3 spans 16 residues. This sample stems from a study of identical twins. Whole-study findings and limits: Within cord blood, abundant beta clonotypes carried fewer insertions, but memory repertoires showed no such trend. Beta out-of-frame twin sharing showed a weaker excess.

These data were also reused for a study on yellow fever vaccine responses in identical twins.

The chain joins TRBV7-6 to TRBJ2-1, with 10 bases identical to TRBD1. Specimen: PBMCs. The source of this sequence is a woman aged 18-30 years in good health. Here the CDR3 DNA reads TGTGCCAGCAGCTTCGCCCCGGGACAGGGGCGGGATGAGCAGTTCTTC. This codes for CASSFAPGQGRDEQFF.